This note documents a single TCR beta chain sequence. The record originates from a study of blood T cell repertoires in COVID-19. Study details: The origin of the acute and convalescent COVID-19 samples was the United States, Italy and Spain. In each case, the material was cDNA or gDNA derived from T cells, B-cell-depleted T cells, or PBMCs.

Generated by immunoSEQ multiplex PCR, the TCRdb table keeps only in-frame clones and is missing some. The table lists more than 200,000 clones, around 89% of them singletons. Trimming removed 2 bases from V and 4 bases from J, with 12 bases in between. CDR3 size: 14 residues. CDR1 is SGHDT, CDR2 YYEEEE, per germline. The chain joins TRBV5-6 to TRBJ1-1, with D perhaps matching TRBD1 (5 bases). This receptor was taken from a woman under 40 with COVID-19, enrolled during active disease. Material: peripheral blood. CDR3 amino acids: CASSFIQGTTEAFF. CDR3 in DNA: TGTGCCAGCAGCTTCATTCAGGGTACCACTGAAGCTTTCTTT.